This T cell receptor (beta chain) was recovered during a study of regulatory T cells in long-lasting Graves disease. Time point indicated: newly diagnosed GD, antithyroid drugs for less than 3 months. Isolated PBMC RNA provided the starting material for the TCR library. This CDR3 is 15 amino acids long. Trimming stripped 5 bases from V and 3 bases from J, with 16 bases between. TCR beta libraries were built with iRepertoire HTBI primers and Arm-PCR of CDR3 regions. Each CDR3 protein is one row after TCRdb ran MiXCR on the multiplex PCR reads. There are about 540,000 distinct CDR3 sequences in the sample; roughly 13% occur only once, and roughly a tenth lies in the top ten. This clonotype was counted ten times or more. In addition, the sample was reused for a study of T cells in Graves' hyperthyroidism and ophthalmopathy. As that report states: HTBI primers drove first-round RT-PCR of the TCR CDR3.

The chain recombines TRBV12-3 or TRBV12-4 with TRBJ2-5; TRBD1 is a possible D gene (5 bases). This TCR was recovered from a man younger than 45 with Graves disease. The starting material was peripheral blood mononuclear cells (PBMCs), obtained at new diagnosis, from a patient treated with antithyroid drugs. The DNA of the CDR3 is TGTGCCAGCAGTCTCTTACAAGGGGCCAAAGAGACCCAGTACTTC. Amino acids: CASSLLQGAKETQYF.